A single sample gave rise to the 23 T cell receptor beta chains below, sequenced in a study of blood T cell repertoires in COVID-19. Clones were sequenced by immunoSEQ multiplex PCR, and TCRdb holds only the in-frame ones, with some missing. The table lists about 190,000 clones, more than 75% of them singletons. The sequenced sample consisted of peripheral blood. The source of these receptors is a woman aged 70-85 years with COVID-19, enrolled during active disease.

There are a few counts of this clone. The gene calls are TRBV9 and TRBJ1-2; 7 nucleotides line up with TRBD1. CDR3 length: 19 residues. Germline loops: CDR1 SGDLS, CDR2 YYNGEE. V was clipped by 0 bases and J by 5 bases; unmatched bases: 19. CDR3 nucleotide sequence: TGTGCCAGCAGCGTAGAAACCTCGGAAAAGGGGGCGCCCCGGTATGGCTACACCTTC. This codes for CASSVETSEKGAPRYGYTF. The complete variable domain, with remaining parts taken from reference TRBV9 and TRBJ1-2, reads DSGVTQTPKHLITATGQRVTLRCSPRSGDLSVYWYQQSLDQGLQFLIQYYNGEERAKGNILERFSAQQFPDLHSELNLSSLELGDSALYFCASSVETSEKGAPRYGYTFGSGTRLTVV.

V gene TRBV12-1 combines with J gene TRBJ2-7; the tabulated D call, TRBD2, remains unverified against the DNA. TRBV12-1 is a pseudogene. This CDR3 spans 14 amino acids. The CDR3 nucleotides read TGTGCCAGCAGCTTTGGAGCCCGGGTAGACGAGCAGTACTTC. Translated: CASSFGARVDEQYF.

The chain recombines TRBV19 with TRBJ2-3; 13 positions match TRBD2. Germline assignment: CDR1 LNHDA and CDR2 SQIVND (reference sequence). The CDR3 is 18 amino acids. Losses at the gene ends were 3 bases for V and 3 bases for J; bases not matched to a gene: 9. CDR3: CASSINHAGLAGTDTQYF. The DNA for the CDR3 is TGTGCCAGTAGTATTAATCACGCGGGACTAGCGGGGACAGATACGCAGTATTTT. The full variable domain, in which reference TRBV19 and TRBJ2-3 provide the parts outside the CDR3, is DGGITQSPKYLFRKEGQNVTLSCEQNLNHDAMYWYRQDPGQGLRLIYYSQIVNDFQKGDIAEGYSVSREKKESFPLTVTSAQKNPTAFYLCASSINHAGLAGTDTQYFGPGTRLTVL.

CDR3 sequence reads: CASRMTSGQETQYF. As DNA, the CDR3 is TGTGCAAGCCGGATGACTAGCGGACAAGAGACCCAGTACTTC. The rearrangement uses TRBV5-4 and TRBJ2-5, with TRBD2 identical over 9 bases. The CDR3 sequence is 14 residues long. Per the germline V gene, CDR1 is SGHNT and CDR2 is YYREEE (reference sequence).

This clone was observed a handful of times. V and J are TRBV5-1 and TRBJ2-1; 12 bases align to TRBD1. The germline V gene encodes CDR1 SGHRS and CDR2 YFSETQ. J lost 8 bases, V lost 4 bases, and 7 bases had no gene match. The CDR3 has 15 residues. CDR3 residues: CASSTGTGGTDEQFF. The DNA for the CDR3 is TGCGCCAGCAGCACCGGGACAGGGGGCACTGATGAGCAGTTCTTC.

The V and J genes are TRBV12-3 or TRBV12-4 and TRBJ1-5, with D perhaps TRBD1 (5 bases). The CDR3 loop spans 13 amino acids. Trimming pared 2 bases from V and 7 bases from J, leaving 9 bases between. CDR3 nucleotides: TGTGCCAGCAGTTTATGGCAGGGCCAGCCCCAGCATTTT. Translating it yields CASSLWQGQPQHF.

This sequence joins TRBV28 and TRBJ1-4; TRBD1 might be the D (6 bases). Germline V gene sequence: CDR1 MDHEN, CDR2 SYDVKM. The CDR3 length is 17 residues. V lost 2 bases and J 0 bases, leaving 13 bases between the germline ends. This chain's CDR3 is CASSLRGQPATNEKLFF. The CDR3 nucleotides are TGTGCCAGCAGTTTACGCGGACAGCCTGCAACTAATGAAAAACTGTTTTTT.

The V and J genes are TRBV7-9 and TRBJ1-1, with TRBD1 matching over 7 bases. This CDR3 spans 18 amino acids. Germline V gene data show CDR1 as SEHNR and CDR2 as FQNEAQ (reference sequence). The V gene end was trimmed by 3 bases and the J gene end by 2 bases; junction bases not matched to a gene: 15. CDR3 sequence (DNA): TGTGCCAGCAGCTTTTTCATTGGGACAGCTAAGTCCAACACTGAAGCTTTCTTT. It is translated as CASSFFIGTAKSNTEAFF. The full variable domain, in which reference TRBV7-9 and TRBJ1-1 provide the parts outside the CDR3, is DTGVSQNPRHKITKRGQNVTFRCDPISEHNRLYWYRQTLGQGPEFLTYFQNEAQLEKSRLLSDRFSAERPKGSFSTLEIQRTEQGDSAMYLCASSFFIGTAKSNTEAFFGQGTRLTVV.

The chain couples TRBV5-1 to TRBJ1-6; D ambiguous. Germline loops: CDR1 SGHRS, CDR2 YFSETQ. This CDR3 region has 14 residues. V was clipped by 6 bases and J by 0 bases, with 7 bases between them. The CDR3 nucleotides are TGCGCCAGCACCCTCAGCTCCTATAATTCACCCCTCCACTTT. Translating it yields CASTLSSYNSPLHF. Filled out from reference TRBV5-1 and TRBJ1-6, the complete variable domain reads KAGVTQTPRYLIKTRGQQVTLSCSPISGHRSVSWYQQTPGQGLQFLFEYFSETQRNKGNFPGRFSGRQFSNSRSEMNVSTLELGDSALYLCASTLSSYNSPLHFGNGTRLTVT.

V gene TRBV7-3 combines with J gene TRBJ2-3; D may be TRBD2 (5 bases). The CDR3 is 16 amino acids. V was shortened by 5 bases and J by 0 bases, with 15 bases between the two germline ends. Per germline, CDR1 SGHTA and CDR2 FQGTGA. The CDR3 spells CASSPRGSVSTDTQYF. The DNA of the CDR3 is TGTGCCAGCAGCCCCCGGGGTAGCGTCAGCACAGATACGCAGTATTTT.

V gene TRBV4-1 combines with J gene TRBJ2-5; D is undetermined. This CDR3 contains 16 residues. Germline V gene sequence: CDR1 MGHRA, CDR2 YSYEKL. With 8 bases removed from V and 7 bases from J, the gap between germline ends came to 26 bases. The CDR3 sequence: CASHRSHLLGPPTQYF. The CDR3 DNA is TGCGCCAGCCACCGTTCCCACCTTTTGGGCCCCCCGACCCAGTACTTC.

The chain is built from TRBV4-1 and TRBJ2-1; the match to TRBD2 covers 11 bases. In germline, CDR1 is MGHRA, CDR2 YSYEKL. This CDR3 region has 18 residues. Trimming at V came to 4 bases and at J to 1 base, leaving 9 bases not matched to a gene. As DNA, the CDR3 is TGCGCCAGCAGCCCCGCAGCACTAGCGGGAGTGTCCTACAATGAGCAGTTCTTC. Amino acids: CASSPAALAGVSYNEQFF.

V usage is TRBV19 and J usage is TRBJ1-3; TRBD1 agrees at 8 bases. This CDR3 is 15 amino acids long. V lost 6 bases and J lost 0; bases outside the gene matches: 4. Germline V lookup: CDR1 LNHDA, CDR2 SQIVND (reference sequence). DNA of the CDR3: TGTGCCAGTAGGATGGACAGGGTCTCTGGAAACACCATATATTTT. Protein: CASRMDRVSGNTIYF.

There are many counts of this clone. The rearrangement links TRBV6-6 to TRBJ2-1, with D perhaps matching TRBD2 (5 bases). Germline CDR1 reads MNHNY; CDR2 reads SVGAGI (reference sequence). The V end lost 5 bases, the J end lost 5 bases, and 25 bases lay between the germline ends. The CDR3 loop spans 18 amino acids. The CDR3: CASSHGDYRVSVHNEQFF. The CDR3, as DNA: TGTGCCAGCAGTCACGGAGACTACCGGGTGTCAGTCCACAATGAGCAGTTCTTC.

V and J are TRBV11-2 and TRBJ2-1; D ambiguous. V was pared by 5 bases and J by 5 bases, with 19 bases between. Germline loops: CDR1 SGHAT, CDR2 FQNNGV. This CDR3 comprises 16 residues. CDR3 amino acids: CASSPTRSRPHNEQFF. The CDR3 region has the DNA TGTGCCAGCAGCCCGACTCGGAGTCGCCCCCACAATGAGCAGTTCTTC.

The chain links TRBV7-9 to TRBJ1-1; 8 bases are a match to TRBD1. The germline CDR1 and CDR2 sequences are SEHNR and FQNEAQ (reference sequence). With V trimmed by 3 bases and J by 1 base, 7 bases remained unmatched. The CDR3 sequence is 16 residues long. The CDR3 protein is CASSFPLDRENTEAFF. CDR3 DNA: TGTGCCAGCAGCTTCCCCCTGGACAGGGAGAACACTGAAGCTTTCTTT.

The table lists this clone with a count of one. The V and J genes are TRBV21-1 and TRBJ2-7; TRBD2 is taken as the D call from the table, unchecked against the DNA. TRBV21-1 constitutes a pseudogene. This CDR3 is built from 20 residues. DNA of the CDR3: TGTGCCAGCAGCCGGACGGGGAGAGCGGGAGGCCACTTGCCAAATTACGAGCAGTACTTC. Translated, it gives CASSRTGRAGGHLPNYEQYF.

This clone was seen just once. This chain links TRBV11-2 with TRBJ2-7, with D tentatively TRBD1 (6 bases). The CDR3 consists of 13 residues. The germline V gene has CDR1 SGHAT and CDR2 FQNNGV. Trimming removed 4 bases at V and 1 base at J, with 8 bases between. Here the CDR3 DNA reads TGTGCCAGCAGCTCGGACAGTTCCTACGAGCAGTACTTC. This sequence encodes CASSSDSSYEQYF.

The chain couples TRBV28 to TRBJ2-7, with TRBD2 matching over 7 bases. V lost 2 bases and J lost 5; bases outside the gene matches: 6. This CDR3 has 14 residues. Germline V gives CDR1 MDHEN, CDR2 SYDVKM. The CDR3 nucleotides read TGTGCCAGCAGTTTAGGCGGGAGTGGGAACGAGCAGTACTTC. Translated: CASSLGGSGNEQYF.

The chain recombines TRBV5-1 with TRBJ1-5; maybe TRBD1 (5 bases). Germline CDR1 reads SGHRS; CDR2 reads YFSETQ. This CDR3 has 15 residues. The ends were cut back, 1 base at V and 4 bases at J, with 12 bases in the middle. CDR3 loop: CASSLYGGGNQPQHF. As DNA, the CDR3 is TGCGCCAGCAGCTTGTACGGTGGGGGGAATCAGCCCCAGCATTTT.

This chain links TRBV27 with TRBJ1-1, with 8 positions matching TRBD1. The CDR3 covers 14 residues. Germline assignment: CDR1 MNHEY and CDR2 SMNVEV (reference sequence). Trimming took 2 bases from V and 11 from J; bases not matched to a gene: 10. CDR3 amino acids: CASSLTGQGRVAFF. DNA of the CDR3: TGTGCCAGCAGTTTAACCGGACAGGGTCGAGTGGCTTTCTTT.

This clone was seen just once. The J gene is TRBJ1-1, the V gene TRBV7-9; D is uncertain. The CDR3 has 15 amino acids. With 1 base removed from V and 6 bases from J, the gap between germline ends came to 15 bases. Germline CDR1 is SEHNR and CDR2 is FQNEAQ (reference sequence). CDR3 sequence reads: CASSLDAGSESEAFF. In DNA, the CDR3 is TGTGCCAGCAGCTTAGACGCGGGGAGCGAATCTGAAGCTTTCTTT.

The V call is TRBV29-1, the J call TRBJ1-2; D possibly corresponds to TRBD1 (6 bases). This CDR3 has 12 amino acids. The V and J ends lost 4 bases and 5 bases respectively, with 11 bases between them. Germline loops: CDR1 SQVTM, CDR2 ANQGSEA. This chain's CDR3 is CSVATGYYGYTF. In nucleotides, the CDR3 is TGCAGCGTTGCTACAGGGTATTATGGCTACACCTTC.